These 32 T cell receptor beta chains were all obtained from the same sample, sequenced in a study of blood T cell repertoires in COVID-19. Generated by immunoSEQ multiplex PCR, the TCRdb table keeps only in-frame clones and is missing some. The data contain roughly 90,000 clones, 70% to 90% of them seen just once; the ten biggest clones take up 2.5% to 3%. What was sequenced was peripheral blood. The receptors derive from a man in his forties or fifties with COVID-19, enrolled during active disease.

This chain uses TRBV5-1 with TRBJ2-3; D is perhaps TRBD1 (6 bases). This CDR3 spans 14 amino acids. V gave up 5 bases and J gave up 2 bases, with 12 bases separating them. Germline values: CDR1 SGHRS, CDR2 YFSETQ. The CDR3 region has the DNA TGCGCCAGCAGTCACGGACAGCACACAGATACGCAGTATTTT. Its protein is CASSHGQHTDTQYF.

This chain links TRBV11-2 with TRBJ1-4, with D perhaps TRBD1 (6 bases). V lost 2 bases, J lost 4 bases, and 14 bases lay in between. The CDR3 consists of 16 residues. CDR1 and CDR2 from the germline V gene are SGHAT and FQNNGV. The CDR3 here is CASSLTELGGNEKLFF. CDR3 coding DNA: TGTGCCAGCAGCTTAACGGAGTTAGGGGGTAATGAAAAACTGTTTTTT.

The chain carries TRBV6-2 or TRBV6-3 and TRBJ2-2, with 8 positions matching TRBD2. Germline lookup yields CDR1 MNHEY and CDR2 SVGEGT. CDR3 length: 20 residues. J gave up 0 bases and V 6 bases, and 18 bases lay outside the gene matches. The CDR3 DNA reads TGTGCCAGCAGCCCTTACCCCGTGCGACTAGCGAACGCGAACACCGGGGAGCTGTTTTTT. It is translated as CASSPYPVRLANANTGELFF.

The rearrangement uses TRBV6-2 or TRBV6-3 and TRBJ1-1; TRBD1 agrees at 7 bases. This CDR3 comprises 15 residues. CDR1 MNHEY and CDR2 SVGEGT come from the germline V gene. Trimming at V came to 0 bases and at J to 6 bases, leaving 7 bases not matched to a gene. In DNA form, the CDR3 reads TGTGCCAGCAGTTACTCGGGACAGATTTTCCCTGAAGCTTTCTTT. It translates to CASSYSGQIFPEAFF.

CDR3 bases: TGTGCCAGCAGCAGGGACATAACAGGAAGGTTTAACTATGGCTACACCTTC. Its translation is CASSRDITGRFNYGYTF. This chain uses TRBV7-9 with TRBJ1-2; possibly TRBD1 for D (6 bases). The CDR3 sequence is 17 residues long. Trimming removed 5 bases from V and 1 base from J, with 20 bases in between. The V gene's germline CDR1 is SEHNR and CDR2 FQNEAQ (reference sequence).

The rearrangement uses TRBV4-1 and TRBJ2-3, with D perhaps matching TRBD1 (6 bases). Trimming took off 3 bases at V and 1 base at J, with 11 bases between the two ends. The CDR3 is 15 amino acids. Germline V gene data show CDR1 as MGHRA and CDR2 as YSYEKL. The DNA for the CDR3 is TGCGCCAGCAGCCAGCAGGGGCAAGGCACAGATACGCAGTATTTT. Translated: CASSQQGQGTDTQYF.

The sample holds one count of this clone. The chain carries TRBV19 and TRBJ1-2; TRBD1 aligns across 10 bases. After removal of 7 bases from V and 10 bases from J, the junction contained 12 bases not matched to a gene. CDR1 is LNHDA and CDR2 is SQIVND in the germline V gene (reference sequence). The CDR3 is 14 amino acids. CDR3 bases: TGTGCCAGTATTACTCCGGGACAGGGGATTAACTACACCTTC. It translates to CASITPGQGINYTF.

This clone appeared once. V is TRBV6-6 and J is TRBJ1-1; weak D call: TRBD1 (6 bases). The germline gives CDR1 MNHNY, CDR2 SVGAGI (reference sequence). CDR3 length: 14 amino acids. The V end was cut by 6 bases, the J end by 1 base, with 12 bases between. As DNA, the CDR3 is TGTGCCAGCAGGATAGGGGACACGAACACTGAAGCTTTCTTT. This codes for CASRIGDTNTEAFF.

The count of this clone is one. The chain couples TRBV6-5 to TRBJ1-3; unclear D gene. The CDR3 spans 14 residues. CDR1 is MNHEY and CDR2 is SVGAGI in the germline V gene. V shed 5 bases and J shed 2 bases, with 10 bases lying between them. The CDR3: CASSHGPAGNTIYF. CDR3 nucleotides: TGTGCCAGCAGTCATGGGCCCGCTGGAAACACCATATATTTT.

This rearrangement joins TRBV24-1 to TRBJ2-2; D not certain. The CDR3 covers 15 residues. The V gene's germline CDR1 is KGHDR and CDR2 SFDVKD. V was cut by 7 bases and J by 2 bases, with 13 bases left in between. In nucleotides, the CDR3 is TGTGCCACCAGCCTAACTACACGAAACACCGGGGAGCTGTTTTTT. This encodes CATSLTTRNTGELFF.

V gene TRBV19 combines with J gene TRBJ2-3; 8 nucleotides match TRBD2. In germline, CDR1 is LNHDA, CDR2 SQIVND (reference sequence). V was clipped by 7 bases and J by 6 bases; unmatched bases: 6. The CDR3 runs to 13 residues. The CDR3 reads CASKRGSSDTQYF. The CDR3 region has the DNA TGTGCCAGTAAGCGGGGGTCTTCGGATACGCAGTATTTT.

J is TRBJ1-1 and V is TRBV5-1; the match to TRBD1 covers 9 bases. With V trimmed by 1 base and J by 1 base, 5 bases remained unmatched. The germline V gene encodes CDR1 SGHRS and CDR2 YFSETQ. The CDR3 spans 16 residues. The DNA of the CDR3 is TGCGCCAGCAGCTTGATAGGACAGGGGCAGAACACTGAAGCTTTCTTT. It specifies CASSLIGQGQNTEAFF.

The chain employs TRBV6-2 or TRBV6-3 and TRBJ2-2, with TRBD2 identical over 8 bases. Trimming removed 5 bases from V and 0 bases from J; junction bases left unmatched: 2. Germline V gene lookup returns CDR1 MNHEY and CDR2 SVGEGT. This CDR3 contains 15 residues. The CDR3: CASSKLAANTGELFF. The DNA of the CDR3 is TGTGCCAGCAGTAAACTAGCGGCGAACACCGGGGAGCTGTTTTTT.

This chain connects TRBV27 to TRBJ2-1, with 7 positions matching TRBD2. Germline V CDR1 and CDR2: MNHEY, SMNVEV (reference sequence). CDR3 size: 15 residues. With V trimmed by 4 bases and J by 8 bases, 11 bases remained unmatched. The CDR3 is CASSSGTTSWYEQFF. The CDR3 region has the DNA TGTGCCAGCAGTTCCGGGACTACCTCCTGGTATGAGCAGTTCTTC.

The count of this clone is one. This chain links TRBV12-3 or TRBV12-4 with TRBJ2-1; D is unresolved. Trimming cost V 5 bases and J 9 bases, with 14 bases left between them. This CDR3 has 13 amino acids. CDR3 residues: CASSMQTSGEQFF. CDR3 DNA: TGTGCCAGCAGTATGCAGACTTCGGGTGAGCAGTTCTTC.

The genes are TRBV4-2 and TRBJ2-1; TRBD2 agrees at 11 bases. Per the germline V gene, CDR1 is LGHNA and CDR2 is YNFKEQ. With V trimmed by 4 bases and J by 7 bases, 9 bases remained unmatched. The CDR3 length is 16 residues. The CDR3 DNA reads as TGTGCCAGCAGCCCGATACTAGCGGGGGCCCTTAATGAGCAGTTCTTC. Amino acids: CASSPILAGALNEQFF.

With regard to this clone: At one of its ends the junction is not consistent with the germline gene, which may arise from a read error. The sample holds other DNA sequences that translate to the same CDR3. This rearrangement joins TRBV2 to TRBJ1-1; D is possibly TRBD1 (6 bases). The CDR3 sequence is 13 residues long. The V gene's germline CDR1 is SNHLY and CDR2 FYNNEI. Here the CDR3 DNA reads TGTGCCAGCAGGAAGGACAGCAACACTGAAGCTTTCTTC. Translated: CASRKDSNTEAFF. The full variable domain, in which reference TRBV2 and TRBJ1-1 provide the parts outside the CDR3, is EPEVTQTPSHQVTQMGQEVILRCVPISNHLYFYWYRQILGQKVEFLVSFYNNEISEKSEIFDDQFSVERPDGSNFTLKIRSTKLEDSAMYFCASRKDSNTEAFFGQGTRLTVV.

This clone is a singleton in its sample. J is TRBJ2-1 and V is TRBV3-1 (or the pseudogene TRBV3-2); TRBD1 aligns across 10 bases. Germline values: CDR1 LGHDT, CDR2 YNNKEL (reference sequence). Germline trimming cut 4 bases from V and 6 bases from J; bases unmatched to any gene: 9. The CDR3 sequence is 16 residues long. The CDR3 DNA sequence: TGTGCCAGCAGCCCAACCGGGACAGGGGAGGGCAATGAGCAGTTCTTC. This gives the protein CASSPTGTGEGNEQFF.

This rearrangement joins TRBV14 to TRBJ2-1; 7 bases are a match to TRBD2. This CDR3 is built from 16 residues. The germline CDR1 and CDR2 sequences are SGHDN and FVKESK. V shed 1 base and J 4 bases; nucleotides not matched to a gene: 7. The CDR3 DNA follows: TGTGCCAGCAGCCAAGGATCCAGCGGGGCTTACAATGAGCAGTTCTTC. Its protein is CASSQGSSGAYNEQFF. The complete variable domain, with remaining parts taken from reference TRBV14 and TRBJ2-1, reads EAGVTQFPSHSVIEKGQTVTLRCDPISGHDNLYWYRRVMGKEIKFLLHFVKESKQDESGMPNNRFLAERTGGTYSTLKVQPAELEDSGVYFCASSQGSSGAYNEQFFGPGTRLTVL.

This clone was observed a single time. The V gene is TRBV18, the J gene TRBJ1-1; unclear D gene. Trimming left V 3 bases short and J 3 bases short, with 5 bases between. Germline V CDR1 and CDR2: KGHSH, LQKENI. The CDR3 length is 12 residues. CDR3 in DNA: TGTGCCAGCTCACCCCGGGACACTGAAGCTTTCTTT. This encodes CASSPRDTEAFF.

The V gene is TRBV3-1 (or the pseudogene TRBV3-2), the J gene TRBJ2-6, with D perhaps TRBD1 (6 bases). The CDR3 is made up of 18 amino acids. Per the germline V gene, CDR1 is LGHDT and CDR2 is YNNKEL (reference sequence). Trimming took off 0 bases at V and 0 bases at J, with 12 bases between the two ends. The CDR3: CASSQEWDTSSGANVLTF. In nucleotides, the CDR3 is TGTGCCAGCAGCCAAGAGTGGGACACCTCCTCTGGGGCCAACGTCCTGACTTTC.

V is TRBV4-3 and J is TRBJ1-2; D gene ambiguous. Deletions cut 1 base from V and 3 bases from J, with 12 bases between. The CDR3 length is 15 residues. Germline V gives CDR1 LGHNA, CDR2 YSLEER. The CDR3 loop reads CASSQGRAGDYGYTF. The CDR3, as DNA: TGCGCCAGCAGCCAAGGGAGGGCAGGCGACTATGGCTACACCTTC.

The genes are TRBV27 and TRBJ1-6, with 9 bases that match TRBD1. Germline lookup yields CDR1 MNHEY and CDR2 SMNVEV (reference sequence). This CDR3 is 16 amino acids long. The trim removed 3 bases at V and 7 bases at J, leaving 7 bases unmatched. The CDR3 loop is CASSFGQGSVNSPLHF. CDR3 DNA: TGTGCCAGCAGTTTCGGACAGGGGAGTGTCAATTCACCCCTCCACTTT.

The chain employs TRBV3-1 (or the pseudogene TRBV3-2) and TRBJ1-1; 8 bases agree with TRBD1. This CDR3 spans 17 amino acids. From germline, CDR1 is LGHDT and CDR2 YNNKEL (reference sequence). V was pared by 5 bases and J by 6 bases, with 17 bases of the junction left unmatched. The CDR3 loop reads CASSAWTGLGKLAEAFF. CDR3 coding DNA: TGTGCCAGCAGCGCCTGGACAGGGTTGGGGAAGTTGGCTGAAGCTTTCTTT.

The rearrangement links TRBV7-8 to TRBJ2-4, with D perhaps TRBD1 (5 bases). Trimming removed 3 bases from V and 0 bases from J, with 6 bases in between. This CDR3 has 14 amino acids. Germline V lookup: CDR1 SGHVS, CDR2 FQNEAQ. CDR3 bases: TGTGCCAGCAGCTTTGACAGAGCCAAAAACATTCAGTACTTC. It encodes CASSFDRAKNIQYF.

The rearrangement uses TRBV4-3 and TRBJ2-3; 15 bases are shared with TRBD2. CDR3 length equals 18 residues. Germline V gene sequence: CDR1 LGHNA, CDR2 YSLEER. Unmatched junction bases numbered 7, after V lost 1 base and J lost 5 bases. The CDR3 here is CASSQAGLAGGAGDTQYF. The CDR3 bases are TGCGCCAGCAGCCAAGCGGGACTAGCGGGGGGAGCAGGAGATACGCAGTATTTT.

The chain recombines TRBV24-1 with TRBJ2-5, with a tentative D call TRBD1 (6 bases). Germline V gene lookup returns CDR1 KGHDR and CDR2 SFDVKD. This CDR3 is 14 amino acids long. Trimming took 7 bases from V and 5 from J, leaving 16 bases between them. The CDR3: CATRPTGSGETQYF. The CDR3 DNA follows: TGTGCCACCAGACCTACAGGGTCCGGTGAGACCCAGTACTTC.

The rearrangement uses TRBV2 and TRBJ2-7, with D possibly being TRBD2 (6 bases). There are 15 residues in the CDR3. Trimming left V 3 bases short and J 5 bases short, with 17 bases between. CDR1 is SNHLY and CDR2 is FYNNEI in the germline V gene. CDR3 residues: CASSESLARIHEQYF. CDR3 nucleotide sequence: TGTGCCAGCAGTGAGAGCCTAGCGAGGATACACGAGCAGTACTTC.

The rearrangement links TRBV28 to TRBJ1-5, with a tentative D call TRBD1 (6 bases). The CDR3 is 15 residues long. Trimming pared 2 bases from V and 6 bases from J, leaving 14 bases between. The germline gives CDR1 MDHEN, CDR2 SYDVKM. The CDR3 region is CASSLGGGGAQPQHF. DNA of the CDR3: TGTGCCAGCAGTTTAGGTGGTGGGGGGGCTCAGCCCCAGCATTTT.

The V gene is TRBV28, the J gene TRBJ1-2, with D tentatively TRBD1 (5 bases). V lost 2 bases and J 2 bases, leaving 9 bases between the germline ends. The V gene's germline CDR1 is MDHEN and CDR2 SYDVKM. CDR3 length: 14 amino acids. The CDR3 sequence is CASSLPTGNYGYTF. CDR3 DNA sequence: TGTGCCAGCAGTTTACCAACAGGAAACTATGGCTACACCTTC.

In its sample, this clone was seen once. The V and J genes are TRBV7-2 and TRBJ1-6, with 8 bases that match TRBD1. With 3 bases clipped from V and 14 bases from J, the junction kept 15 bases outside the gene matches. The V gene's germline CDR1 is SGHTA and CDR2 FQGNSA. The CDR3 contains 16 residues. The CDR3 nucleotides read TGTGCCAGCAGCTTTGTGGCAGGGGGCGCGGGGCGGTCCCTCCACTTT. Amino acid sequence: CASSFVAGGAGRSLHF.

This rearrangement joins TRBV21-1 to TRBJ2-7; TRBD2, the table's D call, was not compared with the DNA. TRBV21-1 has pseudogene status. This CDR3 region has 14 residues. The CDR3 reads CASSSPADAYEQYF. CDR3 nucleotides: TGTGCCAGCAGCTCCCCAGCGGACGCCTACGAGCAGTACTTC.